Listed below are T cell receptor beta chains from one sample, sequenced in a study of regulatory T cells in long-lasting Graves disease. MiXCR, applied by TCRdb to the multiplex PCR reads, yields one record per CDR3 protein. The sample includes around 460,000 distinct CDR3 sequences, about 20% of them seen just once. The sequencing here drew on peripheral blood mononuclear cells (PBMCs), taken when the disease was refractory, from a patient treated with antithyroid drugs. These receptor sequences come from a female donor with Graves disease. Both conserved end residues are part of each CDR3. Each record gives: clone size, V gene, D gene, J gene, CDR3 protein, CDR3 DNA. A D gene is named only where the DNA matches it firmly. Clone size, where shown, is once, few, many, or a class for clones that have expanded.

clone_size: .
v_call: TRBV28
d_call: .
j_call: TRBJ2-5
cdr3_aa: CASSPLEAQYF
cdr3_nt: TGTGCCAGCAGTCCATTGGAGGCCCAGTACTTC

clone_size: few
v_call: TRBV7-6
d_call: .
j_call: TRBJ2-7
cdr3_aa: CASSPRSQGIYEQYF
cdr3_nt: TGTGCCAGCAGCCCCCGATCCCAGGGGATCTACGAGCAGTACTTC

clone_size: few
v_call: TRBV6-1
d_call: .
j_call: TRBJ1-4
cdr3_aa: CASSEWGKLFF
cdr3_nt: TGTGCCAGCAGTGAATGGGGGAAACTGTTTTTT

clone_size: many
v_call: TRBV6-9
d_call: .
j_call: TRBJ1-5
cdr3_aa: CASSYSGRTARHF
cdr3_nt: TGTGCCAGCAGTTACTCAGGGCGGACGGCCCGGCATTTT

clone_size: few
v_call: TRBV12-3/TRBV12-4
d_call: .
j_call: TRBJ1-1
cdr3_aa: CASTTSGGEAFF
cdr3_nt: TGTGCCAGCACTACCTCCGGGGGTGAAGCTTTCTTT

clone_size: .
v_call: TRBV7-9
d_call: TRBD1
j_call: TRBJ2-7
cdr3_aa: CASSAPGQGRPYEQYF
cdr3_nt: TGTGCCAGCAGCGCACCGGGACAGGGGCGTCCCTACGAGCAGTACTTC

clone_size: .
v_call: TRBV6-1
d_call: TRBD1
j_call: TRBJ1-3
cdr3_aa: CASGGQVSGNTIYF
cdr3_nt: TGTGCCAGCGGGGGACAGGTCTCTGGAAACACCATATATTTT

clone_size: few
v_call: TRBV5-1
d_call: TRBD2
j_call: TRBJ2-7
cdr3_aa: CASSFNSGNDYEQYF
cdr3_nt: TGCGCCAGCAGCTTCAATAGCGGGAACGATTACGAGCAGTACTTC

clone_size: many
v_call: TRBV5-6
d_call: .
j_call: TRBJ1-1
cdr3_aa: CASSFAETSTEAFF
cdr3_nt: TGTGCCAGCAGCTTCGCGGAAACCAGCACTGAAGCTTTCTTT

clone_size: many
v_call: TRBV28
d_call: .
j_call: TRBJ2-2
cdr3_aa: CASSFGLNTGELFF
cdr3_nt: TGTGCCAGCAGTTTCGGACTCAACACCGGGGAGCTGTTTTTT

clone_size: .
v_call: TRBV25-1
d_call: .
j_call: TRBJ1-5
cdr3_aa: CASSEGARPQHF
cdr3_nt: TGTGCCAGCAGTGAAGGGGCCAGGCCCCAGCATTTT

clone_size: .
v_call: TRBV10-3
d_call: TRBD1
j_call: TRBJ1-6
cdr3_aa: CAISESFRQGASPLHF
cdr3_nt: TGTGCCATCAGTGAGTCCTTTCGACAGGGGGCCTCACCCCTCCACTTT

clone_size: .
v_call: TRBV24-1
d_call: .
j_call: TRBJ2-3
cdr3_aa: CATSDEGRGTDTQYF
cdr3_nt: TGTGCCACCAGTGATGAGGGCAGAGGGACAGATACGCAGTATTTT

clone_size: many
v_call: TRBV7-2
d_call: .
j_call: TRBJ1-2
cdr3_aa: CASSLGGANYGYTF
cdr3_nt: TGTGCCAGCAGCTTAGGCGGGGCTAACTATGGCTACACCTTC

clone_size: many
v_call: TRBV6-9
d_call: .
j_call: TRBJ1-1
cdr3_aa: CASSFPLRAVNTEAFF
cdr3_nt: TGTGCCAGCAGTTTCCCCCTGAGGGCGGTGAACACTGAAGCTTTCTTT

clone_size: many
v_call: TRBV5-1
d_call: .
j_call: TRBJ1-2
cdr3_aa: CASSSDGDYGYTF
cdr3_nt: TGCGCCAGCAGCTCCGACGGCGACTATGGCTACACCTTC

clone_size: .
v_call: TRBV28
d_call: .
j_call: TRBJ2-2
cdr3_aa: CASSSHSGVGTGTGELFF
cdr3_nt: TGTGCCAGCAGTTCCCACTCAGGGGTAGGAACTGGGACCGGGGAGCTGTTTTTT

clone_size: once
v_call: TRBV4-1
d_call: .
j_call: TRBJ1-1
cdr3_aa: CASSRPGVSAEAFF
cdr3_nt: TGCGCCAGCAGCCGACCAGGGGTTTCCGCTGAAGCTTTCTTT

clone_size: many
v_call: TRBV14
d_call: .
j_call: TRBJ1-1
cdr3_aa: CASSSSGGTEAFF
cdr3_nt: TGTGCCAGCAGCTCCTCGGGGGGCACTGAAGCTTTCTTT

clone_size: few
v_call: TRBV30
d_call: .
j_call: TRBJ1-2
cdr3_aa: CAGHREGYGYTF
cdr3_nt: TGTGCCGGTCACAGGGAGGGCTATGGCTACACCTTC

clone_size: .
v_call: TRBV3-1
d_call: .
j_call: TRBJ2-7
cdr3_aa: CASSPLRVGNEQYF
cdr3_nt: TGTGCCAGCAGCCCCCTACGGGTCGGGAACGAGCAGTACTTC

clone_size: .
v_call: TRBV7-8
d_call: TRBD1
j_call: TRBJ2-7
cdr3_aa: CASSPVRAGGGYEQYF
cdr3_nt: TGTGCCAGCAGCCCCGTTCGAGCAGGGGGCGGATACGAGCAGTACTTC

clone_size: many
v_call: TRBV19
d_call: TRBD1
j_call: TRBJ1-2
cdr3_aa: CASSMGTGYGYTF
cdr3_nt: TGTGCCAGTAGTATGGGGACAGGCTATGGCTACACCTTC

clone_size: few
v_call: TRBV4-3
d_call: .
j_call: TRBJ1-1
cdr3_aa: CASSQDLVGQYGTEAFF
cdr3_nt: TGCGCCAGCAGCCAAGATTTAGTGGGACAATACGGCACTGAAGCTTTCTTT

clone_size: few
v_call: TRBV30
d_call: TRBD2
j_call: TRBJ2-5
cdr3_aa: CAWKGTSEQQTQYF
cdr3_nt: TGTGCCTGGAAGGGGACTAGCGAGCAACAGACCCAGTACTTC

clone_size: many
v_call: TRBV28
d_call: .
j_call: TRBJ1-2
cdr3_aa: CASTPLPSRNYGYTF
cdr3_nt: TGTGCCAGCACCCCCCTACCGAGCCGAAACTATGGCTACACCTTC

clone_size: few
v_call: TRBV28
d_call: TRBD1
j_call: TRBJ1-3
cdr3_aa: CASSPGDRVNTIYF
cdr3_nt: TGTGCCAGCAGTCCGGGCGACAGGGTAAACACCATATATTTT

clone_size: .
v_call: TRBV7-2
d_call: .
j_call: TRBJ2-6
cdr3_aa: CANSRGGPRSGANVLTF
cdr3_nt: TGTGCCAACAGCCGAGGGGGGCCCCGCTCTGGGGCCAACGTCCTGACTTTC

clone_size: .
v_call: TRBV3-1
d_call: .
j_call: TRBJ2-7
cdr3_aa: CASSQAGQSYEQYF
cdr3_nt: TGTGCCAGCAGCCAAGCCGGACAGAGCTACGAGCAGTACTTC

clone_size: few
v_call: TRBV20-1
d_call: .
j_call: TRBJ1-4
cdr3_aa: CSARDESGAGEKLFF
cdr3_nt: TGCAGTGCTAGAGACGAGTCGGGGGCGGGTGAAAAACTGTTTTTT

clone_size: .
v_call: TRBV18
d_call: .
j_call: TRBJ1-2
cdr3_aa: CANSPGDNYGYTF
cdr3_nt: TGTGCCAACTCACCGGGGGACAACTATGGCTACACCTTC

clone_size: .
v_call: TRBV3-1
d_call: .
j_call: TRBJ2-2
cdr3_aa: CASSQLRGDTGELFF
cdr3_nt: TGTGCCAGCAGCCAACTCCGTGGGGACACCGGGGAGCTGTTTTTT

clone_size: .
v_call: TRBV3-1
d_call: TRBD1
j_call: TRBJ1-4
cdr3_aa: CASSQRQGAGEKLFF
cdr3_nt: TGTGCCAGCAGCCAACGACAGGGGGCGGGTGAAAAACTGTTTTTT

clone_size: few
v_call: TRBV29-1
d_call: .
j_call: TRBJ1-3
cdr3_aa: CSVERGMDSGNTIYF
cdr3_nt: TGCAGCGTTGAGCGAGGTATGGACTCTGGAAACACCATATATTTT

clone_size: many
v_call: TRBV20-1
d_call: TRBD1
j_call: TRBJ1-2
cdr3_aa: CSAIKIGTGGNYGYTF
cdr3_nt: TGCAGTGCCATAAAAATCGGGACAGGGGGAAACTATGGCTACACCTTC

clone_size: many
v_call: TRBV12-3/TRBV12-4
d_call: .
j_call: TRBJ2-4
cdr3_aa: CASSLQGGRLKNIQYF
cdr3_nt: TGTGCCAGCAGCCTACAGGGGGGGCGACTTAAAAACATTCAGTACTTC

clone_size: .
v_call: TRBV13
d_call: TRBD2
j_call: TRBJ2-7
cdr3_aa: CASSSYKSGGVFEQYF
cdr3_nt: TGTGCCAGCAGCTCCTACAAAAGCGGGGGGGTTTTCGAGCAGTACTTC

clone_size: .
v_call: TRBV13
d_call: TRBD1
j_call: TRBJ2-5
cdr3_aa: CASSLYWGQGRGDETQYF
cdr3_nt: TGTGCCAGCAGCTTATATTGGGGACAGGGCCGGGGCGACGAGACCCAGTACTTC

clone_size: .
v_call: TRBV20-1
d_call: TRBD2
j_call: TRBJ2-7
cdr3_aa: CSAYPLLTSGRSFKGEQYF
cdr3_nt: TGCAGTGCATATCCCCTTCTGACTAGCGGGAGGTCCTTTAAGGGGGAGCAGTACTTC

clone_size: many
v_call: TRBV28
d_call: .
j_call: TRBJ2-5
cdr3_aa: CASTPTANEETQYF
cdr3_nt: TGTGCCAGCACTCCAACGGCTAATGAAGAGACCCAGTACTTC